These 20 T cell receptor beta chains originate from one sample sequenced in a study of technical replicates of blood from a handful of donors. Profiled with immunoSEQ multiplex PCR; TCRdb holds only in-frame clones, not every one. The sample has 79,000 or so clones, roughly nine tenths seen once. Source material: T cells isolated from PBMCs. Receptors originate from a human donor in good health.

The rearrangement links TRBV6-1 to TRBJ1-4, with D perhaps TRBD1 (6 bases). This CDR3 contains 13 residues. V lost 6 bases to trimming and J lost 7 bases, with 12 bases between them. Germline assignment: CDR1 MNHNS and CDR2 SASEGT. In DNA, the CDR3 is TGTGCCAGCAGAGTGACAGGTGCTGAAAAACTGTTTTTT. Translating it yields CASRVTGAEKLFF.

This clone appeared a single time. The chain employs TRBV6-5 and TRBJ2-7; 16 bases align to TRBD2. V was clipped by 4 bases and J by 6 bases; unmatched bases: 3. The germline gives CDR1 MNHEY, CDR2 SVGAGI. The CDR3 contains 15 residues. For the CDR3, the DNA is TGTGCCAGCAGTTTCGGGACTAGCGGGAGGGTCGAGCAGTACTTC. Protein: CASSFGTSGRVEQYF.

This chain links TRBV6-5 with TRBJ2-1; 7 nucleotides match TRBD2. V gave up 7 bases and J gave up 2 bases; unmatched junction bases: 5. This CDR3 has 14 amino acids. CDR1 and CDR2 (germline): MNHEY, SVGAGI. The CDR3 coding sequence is TGTGCCAGCAAGGCGGGAGTCCCCTACAATGAGCAGTTCTTC. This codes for CASKAGVPYNEQFF.

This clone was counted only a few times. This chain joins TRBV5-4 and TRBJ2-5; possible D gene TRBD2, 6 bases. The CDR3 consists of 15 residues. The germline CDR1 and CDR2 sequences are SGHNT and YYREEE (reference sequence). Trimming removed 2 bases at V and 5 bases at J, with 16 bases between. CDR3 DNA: TGTGCCAGCAGCTTTTGGCGGGACCCAGCGGAGACCCAGTACTTC. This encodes CASSFWRDPAETQYF.

CDR3 DNA sequence: TGCGCCAGCAGCCGGGGACAGCCCACAGATACGCAGTATTTT. This sequence encodes CASSRGQPTDTQYF. V usage is TRBV5-1 and J usage is TRBJ2-3, with 7 bases identical to TRBD1. The CDR3 is 14 residues long. The germline V gene has CDR1 SGHRS and CDR2 YFSETQ. The trim removed 4 bases at V and 2 bases at J, leaving 4 bases unmatched. Full variable domain (missing parts from reference TRBV5-1 and TRBJ2-3): KAGVTQTPRYLIKTRGQQVTLSCSPISGHRSVSWYQQTPGQGLQFLFEYFSETQRNKGNFPGRFSGRQFSNSRSEMNVSTLELGDSALYLCASSRGQPTDTQYFGPGTRLTVL.

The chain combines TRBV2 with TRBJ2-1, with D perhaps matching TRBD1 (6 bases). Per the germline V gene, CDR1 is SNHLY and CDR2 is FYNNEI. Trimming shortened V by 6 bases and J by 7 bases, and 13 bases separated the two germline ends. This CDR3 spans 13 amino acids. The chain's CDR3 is CASRRTVANEQFF. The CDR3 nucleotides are TGTGCCAGCAGAAGGACAGTTGCAAATGAGCAGTTCTTC.

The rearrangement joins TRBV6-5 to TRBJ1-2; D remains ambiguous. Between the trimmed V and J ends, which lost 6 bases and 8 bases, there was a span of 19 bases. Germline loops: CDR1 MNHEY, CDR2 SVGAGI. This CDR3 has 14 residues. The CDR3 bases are TGTGCCAGCAGCGAGGTGCCAACCGAGAACGGCTACACCTTC. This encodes CASSEVPTENGYTF.

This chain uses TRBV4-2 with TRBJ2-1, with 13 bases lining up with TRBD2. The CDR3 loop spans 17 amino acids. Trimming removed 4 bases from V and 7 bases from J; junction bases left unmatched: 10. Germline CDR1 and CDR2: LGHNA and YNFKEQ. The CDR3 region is CASSLRTSGSKGNEQFF. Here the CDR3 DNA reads TGTGCCAGCAGCCTAAGGACTAGCGGGAGTAAGGGGAATGAGCAGTTCTTC.

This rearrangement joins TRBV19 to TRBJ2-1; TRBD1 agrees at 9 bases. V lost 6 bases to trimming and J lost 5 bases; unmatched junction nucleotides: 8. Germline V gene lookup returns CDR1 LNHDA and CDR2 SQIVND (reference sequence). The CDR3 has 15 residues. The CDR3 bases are TGTGCCAGTAGGAAACAGGGGGCGGCCGACAATGAGCAGTTCTTC. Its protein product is CASRKQGAADNEQFF.

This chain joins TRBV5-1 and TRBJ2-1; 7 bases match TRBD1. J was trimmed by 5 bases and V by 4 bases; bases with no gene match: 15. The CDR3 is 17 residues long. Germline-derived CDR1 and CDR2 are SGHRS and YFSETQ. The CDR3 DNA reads TGCGCCAGCAGCCTTCCAACAGGGGTCTCTCGCGACAATGAGCAGTTCTTC. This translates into CASSLPTGVSRDNEQFF. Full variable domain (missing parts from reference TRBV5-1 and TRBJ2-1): KAGVTQTPRYLIKTRGQQVTLSCSPISGHRSVSWYQQTPGQGLQFLFEYFSETQRNKGNFPGRFSGRQFSNSRSEMNVSTLELGDSALYLCASSLPTGVSRDNEQFFGPGTRLTVL.

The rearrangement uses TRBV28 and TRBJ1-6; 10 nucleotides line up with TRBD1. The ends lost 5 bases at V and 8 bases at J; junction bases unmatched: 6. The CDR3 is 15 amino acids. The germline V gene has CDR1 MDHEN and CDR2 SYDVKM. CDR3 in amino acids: CASSVPGQGYSPLHF. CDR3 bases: TGTGCCAGCAGTGTTCCGGGACAGGGGTATTCACCCCTCCACTTT.

The DNA for the CDR3 is TGTGCCAGCAGGACAGGGCTGAGCACAGATACGCAGTATTTT. It is translated as CASRTGLSTDTQYF. This chain joins TRBV27 and TRBJ2-3, with 7 bases matching TRBD1. CDR1 and CDR2 (germline): MNHEY, SMNVEV (reference sequence). This CDR3 comprises 14 residues. J was trimmed by 0 bases and V by 6 bases; bases with no gene match: 3.

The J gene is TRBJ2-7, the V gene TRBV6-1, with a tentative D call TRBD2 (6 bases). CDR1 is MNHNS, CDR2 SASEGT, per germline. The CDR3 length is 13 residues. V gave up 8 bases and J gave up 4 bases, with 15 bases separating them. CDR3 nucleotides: TGTGCCAGCCATCCTTGGGGGGTATACGAGCAGTACTTC. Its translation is CASHPWGVYEQYF.

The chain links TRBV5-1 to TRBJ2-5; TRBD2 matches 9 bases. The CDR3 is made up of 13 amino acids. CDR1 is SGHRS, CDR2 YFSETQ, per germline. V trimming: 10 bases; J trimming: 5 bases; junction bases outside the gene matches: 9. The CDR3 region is CASAGGAGETQYF. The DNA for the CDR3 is TGCGCCTCCGCGGGGGGGGCCGGGGAGACCCAGTACTTC.

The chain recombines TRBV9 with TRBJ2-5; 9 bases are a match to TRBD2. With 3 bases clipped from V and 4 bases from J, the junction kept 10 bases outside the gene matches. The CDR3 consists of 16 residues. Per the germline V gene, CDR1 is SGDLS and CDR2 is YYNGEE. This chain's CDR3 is CASSEGTWREGETQYF. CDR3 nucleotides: TGTGCCAGCAGCGAGGGGACTTGGCGGGAGGGAGAGACCCAGTACTTC.

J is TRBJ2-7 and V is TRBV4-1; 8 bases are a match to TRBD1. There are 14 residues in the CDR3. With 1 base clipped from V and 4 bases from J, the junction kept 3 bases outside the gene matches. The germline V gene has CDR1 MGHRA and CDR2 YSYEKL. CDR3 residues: CASSQVYRGYEQYF. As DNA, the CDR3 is TGCGCCAGCAGCCAAGTATACAGGGGGTACGAGCAGTACTTC.

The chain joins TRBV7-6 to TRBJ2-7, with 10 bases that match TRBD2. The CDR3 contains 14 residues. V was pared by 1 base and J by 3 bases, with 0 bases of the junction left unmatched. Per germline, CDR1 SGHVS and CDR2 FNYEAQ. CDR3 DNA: TGTGCCAGCAGCTTAGTAGCGGGAGGCTACGAGCAGTACTTC. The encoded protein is CASSLVAGGYEQYF.

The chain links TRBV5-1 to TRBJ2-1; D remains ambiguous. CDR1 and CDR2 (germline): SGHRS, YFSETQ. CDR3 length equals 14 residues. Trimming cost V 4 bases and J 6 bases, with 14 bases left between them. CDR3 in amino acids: CASSDTPLINEQFF. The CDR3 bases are TGCGCCAGCAGCGATACCCCACTTATCAATGAGCAGTTCTTC. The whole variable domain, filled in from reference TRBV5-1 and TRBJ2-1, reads KAGVTQTPRYLIKTRGQQVTLSCSPISGHRSVSWYQQTPGQGLQFLFEYFSETQRNKGNFPGRFSGRQFSNSRSEMNVSTLELGDSALYLCASSDTPLINEQFFGPGTRLTVL.

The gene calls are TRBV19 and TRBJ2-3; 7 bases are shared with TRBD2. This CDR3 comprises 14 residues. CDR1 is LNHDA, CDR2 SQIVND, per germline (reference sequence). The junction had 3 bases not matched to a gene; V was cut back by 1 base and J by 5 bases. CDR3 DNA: TGTGCCAGTAGTATAGTGTGCGGGAGAGATACGCAGTATTTT. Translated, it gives CASSIVCGRDTQYF.

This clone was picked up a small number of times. The CDR3 loop is CARIFSGNTIYF. For the CDR3, the DNA is TGTGCCAGAATATTCTCTGGAAACACCATATATTTT. This rearrangement joins TRBV11-2 to TRBJ1-3; D ambiguous. V was pared by 9 bases and J by 0 bases, with 6 bases between. Germline CDR1 reads SGHAT; CDR2 reads FQNNGV. This CDR3 contains 12 residues.